The clone carrying this TCR beta chain is a singleton in its sample. Antigen specificity is unknown. The record originates from a study of radiotherapy plus CTLA-4 blockade in lung cancer. Broader study findings: Reports identified early blood T cell clone dynamics, with interferon-beta, as the best response predictor.

Repertoires were generated with immunoSEQ multiplex PCR, while TCRdb's copy carries only in-frame clones and drops some. There are fewer than 100,000 clones in the sample; about four fifths occur only once, and 0.65% to 0.85% lies in the top ten. This CDR3 spans 16 amino acids. In germline, CDR1 is LNHNV, CDR2 YYDKDF (reference sequence). Trimming took 3 bases from V and 4 from J, leaving 16 bases between them. The sequenced sample was peripheral blood, obtained from a patient treated with radiotherapy plus ipilimumab. The chain has TRBV15 and TRBJ1-5; D unclear. The clonotype was recovered from a human donor with non-small cell lung cancer who had stable disease on radiotherapy plus ipilimumab. The CDR3 protein is CATSRIFGRANQPQHF. In DNA form, the CDR3 reads TGTGCCACCAGCAGGATCTTCGGACGGGCGAATCAGCCCCAGCATTTT.